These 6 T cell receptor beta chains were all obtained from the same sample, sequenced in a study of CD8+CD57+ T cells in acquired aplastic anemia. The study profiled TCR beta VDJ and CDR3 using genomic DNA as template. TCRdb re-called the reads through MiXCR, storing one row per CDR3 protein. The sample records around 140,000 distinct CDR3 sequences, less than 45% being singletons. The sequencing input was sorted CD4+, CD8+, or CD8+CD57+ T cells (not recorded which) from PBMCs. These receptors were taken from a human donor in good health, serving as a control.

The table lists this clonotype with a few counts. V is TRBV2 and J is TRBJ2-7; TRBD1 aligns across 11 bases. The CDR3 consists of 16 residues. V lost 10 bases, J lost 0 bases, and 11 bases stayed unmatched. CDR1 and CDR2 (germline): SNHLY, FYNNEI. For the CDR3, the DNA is TGTGCCACCTCGGGGGACAGGGGGGAGAGCTCCTACGAGCAGTACTTC. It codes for CATSGDRGESSYEQYF. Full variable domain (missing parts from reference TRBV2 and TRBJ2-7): EPEVTQTPSHQVTQMGQEVILRCVPISNHLYFYWYRQILGQKVEFLVSFYNNEISEKSEIFDDQFSVERPDGSNFTLKIRSTKLEDSAMYFCATSGDRGESSYEQYFGPGTRLTVT.

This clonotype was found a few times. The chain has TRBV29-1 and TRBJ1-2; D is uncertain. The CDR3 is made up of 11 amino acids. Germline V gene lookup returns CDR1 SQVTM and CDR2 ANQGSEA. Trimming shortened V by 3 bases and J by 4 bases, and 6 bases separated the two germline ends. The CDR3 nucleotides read TGCAGCGTTGATCCAGGCTATGGCTACACCTTC. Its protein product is CSVDPGYGYTF.

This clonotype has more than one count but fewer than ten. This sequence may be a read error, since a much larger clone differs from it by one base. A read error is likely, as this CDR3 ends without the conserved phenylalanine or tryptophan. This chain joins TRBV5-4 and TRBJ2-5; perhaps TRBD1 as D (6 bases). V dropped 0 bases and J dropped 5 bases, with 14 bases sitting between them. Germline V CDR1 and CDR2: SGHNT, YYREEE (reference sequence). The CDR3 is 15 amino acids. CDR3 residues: CASSLVQGNLETQYL. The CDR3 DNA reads TGTGCCAGCAGCTTGGTGCAGGGGAATTTGGAGACCCAGTACCTC.

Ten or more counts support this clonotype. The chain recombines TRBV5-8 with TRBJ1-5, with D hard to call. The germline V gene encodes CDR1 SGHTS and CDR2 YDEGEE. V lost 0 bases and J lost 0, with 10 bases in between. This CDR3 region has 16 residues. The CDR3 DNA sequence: TGTGCCAGCAGCTTGGATTCTGGTTATAGCAATCAGCCCCAGCATTTT. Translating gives CASSLDSGYSNQPQHF.

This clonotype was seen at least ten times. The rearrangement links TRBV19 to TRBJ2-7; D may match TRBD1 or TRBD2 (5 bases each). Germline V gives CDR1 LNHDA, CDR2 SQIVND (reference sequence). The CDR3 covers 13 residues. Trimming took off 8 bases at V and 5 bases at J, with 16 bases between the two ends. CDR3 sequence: CASWDPLGNEQYF. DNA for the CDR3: TGTGCCAGTTGGGACCCTCTAGGAAACGAGCAGTACTTC.

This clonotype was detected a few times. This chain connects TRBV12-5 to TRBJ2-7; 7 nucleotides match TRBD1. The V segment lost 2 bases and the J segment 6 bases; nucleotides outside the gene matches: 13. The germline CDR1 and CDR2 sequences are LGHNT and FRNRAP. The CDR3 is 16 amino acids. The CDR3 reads CASGLTNRGFSSEQYF. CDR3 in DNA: TGTGCTAGTGGTTTGACAAACAGGGGTTTTTCTTCCGAGCAGTACTTC.